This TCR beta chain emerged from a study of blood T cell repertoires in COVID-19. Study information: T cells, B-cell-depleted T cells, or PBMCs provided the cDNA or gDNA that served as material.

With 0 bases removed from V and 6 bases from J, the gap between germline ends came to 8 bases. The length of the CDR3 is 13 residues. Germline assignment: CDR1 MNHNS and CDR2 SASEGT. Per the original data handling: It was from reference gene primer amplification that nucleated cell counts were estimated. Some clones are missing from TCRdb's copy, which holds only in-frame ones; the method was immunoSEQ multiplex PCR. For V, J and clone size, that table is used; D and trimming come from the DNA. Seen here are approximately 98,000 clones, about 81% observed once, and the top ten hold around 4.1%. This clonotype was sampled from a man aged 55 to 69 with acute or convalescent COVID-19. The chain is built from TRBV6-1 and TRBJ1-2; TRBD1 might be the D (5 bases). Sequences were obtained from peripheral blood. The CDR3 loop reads CASSEAGEDGYTF. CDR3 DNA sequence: TGTGCCAGCAGTGAAGCGGGGGAGGATGGCTACACCTTC.